This is a list of T cell receptor beta chains from one sample in a study of T cells after yellow fever vaccination. TCRdb passed the 5' RACE reads through MiXCR, listing each CDR3 protein once. The table records fewer than 85,000 distinct CDR3 sequences, just under 8% of them present only once. The sequencing here drew on CD8+ T cells sorted from PBMCs, taken on the day of the yellow fever booster vaccination. The source of these receptors is a man aged 30 to 39 who received the YFV17D yellow fever vaccine. Both conserved end residues are part of each CDR3. The D gene is left open where the match is weak. Clone size is stated in some rows and not others, as once, few, many or a class when expanded.

CDR3: CATSSRDSYEQYF
DNA: TGTGCCACCAGCAGCAGGGATTCCTACGAGCAGTACTTC
J: TRBJ2-7
size: few
V: TRBV15
D: NA

CDR3: CASSWTDRDYEQFF
DNA: TGTGCCAGCAGCTGGACCGACCGGGATTATGAGCAGTTCTTC
J: TRBJ2-1
size: few
V: TRBV11-2
D: NA

CDR3: CASSFKGGQGNNQPQHF
DNA: TGTGCCAGCAGCTTCAAAGGTGGACAGGGTAATAATCAGCCCCAGCATTTT
J: TRBJ1-5
size: many
V: TRBV7-2
D: TRBD1

CDR3: CATSRVGNTGELFF
DNA: TGTGCCACCAGCAGAGTAGGGAACACCGGGGAGCTGTTTTTT
J: TRBJ2-2
size: few
V: TRBV15
D: NA

CDR3: CSVAPGTRGYEQYF
DNA: TGCAGCGTGGCCCCCGGGACTAGGGGCTACGAGCAGTACTTC
J: TRBJ2-7
size: many
V: TRBV29-1
D: TRBD2

CDR3: CCANRGTTSSEETQYF
DNA: TGCTGTGCTAACCGGGGAACCACCTCGTCGGAGGAGACCCAGTACTTC
J: TRBJ2-5
size: once
V: TRBV20-1
D: NA

CDR3: CASSYSLGVSSYEQYF
DNA: TGTGCCAGCAGTTACTCTCTAGGGGTAAGCTCCTACGAGCAGTACTTC
J: TRBJ2-7
size: few
V: TRBV6-2/TRBV6-3
D: NA

CDR3: CASSLGAGVGGYTF
DNA: TGTGCCAGCAGTTTGGGCGCGGGGGTGGGCGGCTACACCTTC
J: TRBJ1-2
size: few
V: TRBV27
D: NA

CDR3: CAGGWRRTDTQYF
DNA: TGTGCAGGAGGATGGCGGCGCACAGATACGCAGTATTTT
J: TRBJ2-3
size: many
V: TRBV7-9
D: NA

CDR3: CASSLGLAGSKDSYEQYF
DNA: TGTGCCAGCAGCTTGGGACTAGCGGGGTCCAAGGACTCCTACGAGCAGTACTTC
J: TRBJ2-7
size: many
V: TRBV5-6
D: TRBD2

CDR3: CASSIRGGGDTQYF
DNA: TGTGCCAGCAGCATTAGGGGAGGCGGAGATACGCAGTATTTT
J: TRBJ2-3
size: few
V: TRBV7-9
D: NA

CDR3: CASSSTVDEQFF
DNA: TGTGCCAGCAGCTCAACAGTGGATGAGCAGTTCTTC
J: TRBJ2-1
size: once
V: TRBV7-9
D: NA

CDR3: CSARDLGAGGLAGELFF
DNA: TGCAGTGCTAGAGATCTCGGGGCGGGAGGGCTAGCCGGGGAGCTGTTTTTT
J: TRBJ2-2
size: NA
V: TRBV20-1
D: TRBD2

CDR3: CASRREAGDWNEQYF
DNA: TGTGCCAGCCGAAGGGAAGCGGGAGACTGGAACGAGCAGTACTTC
J: TRBJ2-7
size: many
V: TRBV3-1
D: TRBD2

CDR3: CASSIGGKNIQYF
DNA: TGTGCCAGTAGTATTGGGGGCAAAAACATTCAGTACTTC
J: TRBJ2-4
size: many
V: TRBV19
D: NA

CDR3: CASSLRPPGAGNTIYF
DNA: TGCGCCAGCAGCTTGAGGCCCCCAGGGGCTGGAAACACCATATATTTT
J: TRBJ1-3
size: NA
V: TRBV5-1
D: NA

CDR3: CSARDLGGNTDTQYF
DNA: TGCAGTGCTAGAGATTTAGGGGGGAACACAGATACGCAGTATTTT
J: TRBJ2-3
size: many
V: TRBV20-1
D: NA

CDR3: CASSIYRGYEQFF
DNA: TGTGCCAGCAGTATCTACAGGGGGTATGAGCAGTTCTTC
J: TRBJ2-1
size: NA
V: TRBV27
D: TRBD1

CDR3: CSATPMDNPSRGYTF
DNA: TGCAGTGCGACCCCGATGGACAACCCTTCCCGTGGCTACACCTTC
J: TRBJ1-2
size: few
V: TRBV20-1
D: NA

CDR3: CASSRLQGVGGELFF
DNA: TGTGCCAGTAGTCGCCTACAGGGCGTCGGCGGGGAGCTGTTTTTT
J: TRBJ2-2
size: few
V: TRBV19
D: NA

CDR3: CASNVMADTQYF
DNA: TGTGCCAGCAACGTGATGGCGGATACGCAGTATTTT
J: TRBJ2-3
size: NA
V: TRBV28
D: NA

CDR3: CASRPMATSRDTDTQYF
DNA: TGTGCCAGCAGGCCAATGGCTACTAGCAGAGACACAGATACGCAGTATTTT
J: TRBJ2-3
size: few
V: TRBV6-2/TRBV6-3
D: NA

CDR3: CASSLIPGGGETQYF
DNA: TGTGCCAGCAGCCTAATCCCGGGGGGCGGTGAGACCCAGTACTTC
J: TRBJ2-5
size: few
V: TRBV12-3/TRBV12-4
D: NA

CDR3: CSATFAGGLNNEQFF
DNA: TGCAGTGCTACCTTCGCGGGAGGCCTCAACAATGAGCAGTTCTTC
J: TRBJ2-1
size: NA
V: TRBV20-1
D: TRBD2

CDR3: CASSLEPGEQFF
DNA: TGCGCCAGCAGCTTGGAACCAGGGGAGCAGTTCTTC
J: TRBJ2-1
size: many
V: TRBV5-1
D: NA

CDR3: CASSFLPQYYEQFF
DNA: TGTGCCAGCAGCTTTCTCCCTCAATACTATGAGCAGTTCTTC
J: TRBJ2-1
size: many
V: TRBV7-9
D: NA

CDR3: CAISGERESSYEQYF
DNA: TGTGCCATCAGTGGGGAGCGGGAGTCGTCCTACGAGCAGTACTTC
J: TRBJ2-7
size: few
V: TRBV10-3
D: TRBD2

CDR3: CASSLVSGGATDTQYF
DNA: TGTGCCAGCAGCTTAGTTTCGGGAGGTGCCACAGATACGCAGTATTTT
J: TRBJ2-3
size: many
V: TRBV7-2
D: TRBD2

CDR3: CASSGGPRTTPSEAFF
DNA: TGTGCCAGTAGTGGAGGCCCCCGGACAACTCCCTCTGAAGCTTTCTTT
J: TRBJ1-1
size: NA
V: TRBV19
D: NA

CDR3: CASSITSATDTQYF
DNA: TGTGCCAGCAGCATAACTAGCGCCACAGATACGCAGTATTTT
J: TRBJ2-3
size: NA
V: TRBV9
D: TRBD2

CDR3: CSACRDRGLTPQIAQETQYF
DNA: TGCAGTGCTTGCCGGGACAGGGGTCTCACCCCGCAGATAGCTCAAGAGACCCAGTACTTC
J: TRBJ2-5
size: NA
V: TRBV20-1
D: TRBD1

CDR3: CASSLTGVEPQHF
DNA: TGTGCCAGCAGCTTAACGGGGGTGGAGCCCCAGCATTTT
J: TRBJ1-5
size: NA
V: TRBV7-3
D: NA

CDR3: CASSSGRYTDTQYF
DNA: TGTGCCAGCAGTAGCGGGAGATACACAGATACGCAGTATTTT
J: TRBJ2-3
size: few
V: TRBV3-1
D: TRBD2

CDR3: CATSATNRNTEAFF
DNA: TGTGCCACCAGTGCCACGAACAGGAACACTGAAGCTTTCTTT
J: TRBJ1-1
size: few
V: TRBV24-1
D: NA

CDR3: CASRGEGYEQYF
DNA: TGTGCCAGCAGAGGGGAGGGCTACGAGCAGTACTTC
J: TRBJ2-7
size: many
V: TRBV28
D: TRBD2

CDR3: CSARDLRGSSIETQYF
DNA: TGCAGTGCTAGAGATCTGCGAGGGAGTTCTATTGAGACCCAGTACTTC
J: TRBJ2-5
size: NA
V: TRBV20-1
D: NA

CDR3: CASSQDRSGAQYF
DNA: TGTGCCAGCAGCCAAGATCGGTCCGGAGCCCAGTACTTC
J: TRBJ2-7
size: NA
V: TRBV14
D: NA

CDR3: CASSLASTRTDTQYF
DNA: TGTGCCAGCAGCTTAGCTTCTACCCGCACAGATACGCAGTATTTT
J: TRBJ2-3
size: NA
V: TRBV7-2
D: NA

CDR3: CASSQERTPTYNEQFF
DNA: TGCGCCAGCAGCCAAGAAAGGACGCCGACCTACAATGAGCAGTTCTTC
J: TRBJ2-1
size: few
V: TRBV4-3
D: NA

CDR3: CSVESEGVEETQYF
DNA: TGCAGCGTTGAGTCGGAGGGGGTAGAAGAGACCCAGTACTTC
J: TRBJ2-5
size: few
V: TRBV29-1
D: NA

CDR3: CASSPSGGRVEQFF
DNA: TGTGCCAGCAGCCCTTCTGGCGGGAGAGTTGAGCAGTTCTTC
J: TRBJ2-1
size: NA
V: TRBV7-9
D: TRBD2

CDR3: CASRGVQGTREKLFF
DNA: TGTGCCAGCAGAGGTGTACAGGGCACTCGGGAAAAACTGTTTTTT
J: TRBJ1-4
size: NA
V: TRBV28
D: NA

CDR3: CASSSTGAPGGF
DNA: TGTGCCAGCAGCTCAACAGGGGCCCCAGGGGGCTTC
J: TRBJ2-1
size: NA
V: TRBV5-6
D: TRBD1

CDR3: CASSQEGQGIDEQFF
DNA: TGCGCCAGCAGCCAAGAGGGACAGGGTATCGATGAGCAGTTCTTC
J: TRBJ2-1
size: few
V: TRBV4-1
D: TRBD1

CDR3: CSVGLSERGYTF
DNA: TGCAGCGTTGGTCTTTCGGAGCGTGGCTACACCTTC
J: TRBJ1-2
size: NA
V: TRBV29-1
D: NA

CDR3: CASSSAAYEQYF
DNA: TGTGCCAGCAGCTCCGCGGCCTACGAGCAGTACTTC
J: TRBJ2-7
size: many
V: TRBV7-9
D: NA

CDR3: CASSFASGPYNEQFF
DNA: TGTGCCAGCAGCTTCGCTAGCGGACCGTACAATGAGCAGTTCTTC
J: TRBJ2-1
size: few
V: TRBV5-4
D: TRBD2

CDR3: CASGGRTDTQYF
DNA: TGTGCCAGCGGGGGAAGGACAGATACGCAGTATTTT
J: TRBJ2-3
size: few
V: TRBV5-6
D: NA